Following are 17 T cell receptor beta chains from one sample sequenced in a study of T-cell memory formation after mild COVID-19. One entry per CDR3 protein, called by TCRdb with MiXCR from the 5' RACE reads. The sample yields about 560,000 distinct CDR3 sequences, 15% to 20% seen once. Sequenced sample: PBMCs or a T cell subset sorted from them (not recorded which). The source of these receptors is an adult woman who had mild COVID-19 (a few samples of this study predate the infection). Cell type and time point are not known.

This clonotype was counted only a few times. This sequence joins TRBV5-1 and TRBJ2-1; 9 bases align to TRBD2. Per germline, CDR1 SGHRS and CDR2 YFSETQ. Trimming at V came to 7 bases and at J to 7 bases, leaving 9 bases not matched to a gene. This CDR3 contains 14 residues. CDR3 in DNA: TGCGCCAGCGGGGGACTAGCTGCAACTAATGAGCAGTTCTTC. It translates to CASGGLAATNEQFF.

The rearrangement joins TRBV7-9 to TRBJ2-7; D remains ambiguous. The germline gives CDR1 SEHNR, CDR2 FQNEAQ (reference sequence). The V end lost 0 bases, the J end lost 4 bases, and 22 bases lay between the germline ends. The CDR3 is 18 amino acids. The chain's CDR3 is CASSLASFSPNGKYEQYF. The CDR3 bases are TGTGCCAGCAGCTTAGCGTCGTTTAGCCCAAATGGGAAATACGAGCAGTACTTC. Together with reference TRBV7-9 and TRBJ2-7, the CDR3 gives the full variable domain: DTGVSQNPRHKITKRGQNVTFRCDPISEHNRLYWYRQTLGQGPEFLTYFQNEAQLEKSRLLSDRFSAERPKGSFSTLEIQRTEQGDSAMYLCASSLASFSPNGKYEQYFGPGTRLTVT.

This clonotype has a count of ten or more. The rearrangement uses TRBV4-3 and TRBJ2-7; D could derive from TRBD1 or TRBD2 (5 bases each). Looked up from germline, CDR1 is LGHNA and CDR2 is YSLEER. This CDR3 is built from 16 residues. Deletions cut 0 bases from V and 2 bases from J, with 14 bases between. CDR3 DNA: TGCGCCAGCAGCCAAGAAACCAGGGACCCCACCTACGAGCAGTACTTC. This codes for CASSQETRDPTYEQYF.

The gene calls are TRBV20-1 and TRBJ1-2, with 7 bases lining up with TRBD1. Germline V gives CDR1 DFQATT, CDR2 SNEGSKA (reference sequence). The junction had 7 bases not matched to a gene; V was cut back by 2 bases and J by 4 bases. This CDR3 region has 14 residues. CDR3 loop: CSARHPGTAYGYTF. In DNA form, the CDR3 reads TGCAGTGCTAGACATCCTGGGACAGCCTATGGCTACACCTTC.

This clonotype was seen a few times. This sequence joins TRBV12-3 or TRBV12-4 and TRBJ1-1; unclear D gene. This CDR3 has 13 amino acids. V lost 5 bases and J lost 3, with 10 bases in between. In nucleotides, the CDR3 is TGTGCCAGCAGTCCGCGGCTGTACACTGAAGCTTTCTTT. Encoded protein: CASSPRLYTEAFF.

A few counts support this clonotype. The V and J genes are TRBV4-1 and TRBJ1-5; a weak D match, TRBD1 (6 bases). The CDR3 length is 15 residues. Per germline, CDR1 MGHRA and CDR2 YSYEKL. The germline V and J ends were trimmed by 0 bases and 9 bases, with 15 bases remaining between them. The DNA of the CDR3 is TGCGCCAGCAGCCAAGAATTCGGACAGTCCCGGCCCCAGCATTTT. This codes for CASSQEFGQSRPQHF.

This clonotype was counted between two and nine times. This sequence joins TRBV7-2 and TRBJ2-6; the D is unclear. This CDR3 region has 15 residues. The germline V and J ends were trimmed by 5 bases and 2 bases, with 10 bases remaining between them. Germline CDR1 and CDR2: SGHTA and FQGNSA. The CDR3 sequence is CASSQAETGANVLTF. The CDR3 DNA is TGTGCCAGCAGCCAAGCTGAGACTGGGGCCAACGTCCTGACTTTC.

This clonotype was recorded at least ten times. The chain employs TRBV21-1 and TRBJ2-2; TRBD1 is the table's D call, not checked against the DNA. TRBV21-1 is a pseudogene segment. This CDR3 spans 18 amino acids. In DNA, the CDR3 is TGTGCCAGCAGCACAGGGTCCTCAGGGGGAACGAACACCGGGGAGCTGTTTTTT. It translates to CASSTGSSGGTNTGELFF.

The DNA for the CDR3 is TGTGCCAGCTCACCGTGGGGCTCTGGCTACACCTTC. The encoded protein is CASSPWGSGYTF. The gene calls are TRBV18 and TRBJ1-2; D possibly corresponds to TRBD1 (5 bases). The CDR3 has 12 amino acids. Trimming took 3 bases from V and 7 from J, leaving 9 bases between them. From germline, CDR1 is KGHSH and CDR2 LQKENI.

The CDR3 nucleotides are TGTGCCAGCAGCCTAACGACACTTATGTACGAGCAGTACTTC. Translating gives CASSLTTLMYEQYF. The chain couples TRBV12-3 or TRBV12-4 to TRBJ2-7; no definite D call. Trimming took 6 bases from V and 4 from J, leaving 16 bases between them. The CDR3 length is 14 residues.

This clonotype was seen a handful of times. The V and J genes are TRBV9 and TRBJ2-7; 7 positions agree with TRBD2. Trimming cost V 0 bases and J 7 bases; bases outside gene matches: 10. CDR3 length: 15 residues. The germline V gene encodes CDR1 SGDLS and CDR2 YYNGEE. The CDR3 loop reads CASSVEGGVLEEQYF. The CDR3 DNA reads as TGTGCCAGCAGCGTAGAGGGAGGGGTCCTTGAGGAGCAGTACTTC.

This clonotype appeared a few times. This chain links TRBV5-1 with TRBJ2-5; no clear D gene. Trimming cost V 4 bases and J 0 bases, with 10 bases left between them. Looked up from germline, CDR1 is SGHRS and CDR2 is YFSETQ. This CDR3 spans 14 amino acids. The CDR3 nucleotides are TGCGCCAGCAGCCCACCGACTTACCAAGAGACCCAGTACTTC. As protein: CASSPPTYQETQYF.

This chain joins TRBV11-1 and TRBJ2-2; possibly TRBD2 for D (5 bases). The CDR3 loop spans 13 amino acids. Germline V CDR1 and CDR2: SGHAT, FQDESV (reference sequence). Trimming pared 2 bases from V and 7 bases from J, leaving 8 bases between. DNA of the CDR3: TGTGCCAGCAGCTTACGGGGAATCGGGGAGCTGTTTTTT. Its translation is CASSLRGIGELFF.

The table lists this clonotype with many counts. This sequence joins TRBV5-6 and TRBJ1-2; weak D call: TRBD1 (5 bases). Germline assignment: CDR1 SGHDT and CDR2 YYEEEE. The CDR3 contains 12 residues. Deletions cut 1 base from V and 7 bases from J, with 8 bases between. CDR3 amino acids: CASSLRGGGYTF. The DNA of the CDR3 is TGTGCCAGCAGCTTGAGGGGAGGTGGCTACACCTTC.

The J gene is TRBJ2-1, the V gene TRBV6-5; 10 bases align to TRBD2. Germline V lookup: CDR1 MNHEY, CDR2 SVGAGI. The CDR3 has 15 amino acids. J was trimmed by 6 bases and V by 5 bases; bases with no gene match: 7. DNA of the CDR3: TGTGCCAGCAGTCTGAGCGGGAGGGCCTTCAATGAGCAGTTCTTC. This translates into CASSLSGRAFNEQFF.

V and J are TRBV7-9 and TRBJ2-1; a possible D gene is TRBD1 (6 bases). This CDR3 spans 17 amino acids. Trimming shortened V by 0 bases and J by 8 bases, and 20 bases separated the two germline ends. Germline V gene data show CDR1 as SEHNR and CDR2 as FQNEAQ (reference sequence). In DNA, the CDR3 is TGTGCCAGCAGCTTAGCCGTCGGGACATGGCTTCTTCATGAGCAGTTCTTC. It specifies CASSLAVGTWLLHEQFF.

This clonotype was observed a handful of times. This chain connects TRBV20-1 to TRBJ1-1; D is possibly TRBD1 (5 bases). The germline CDR1 and CDR2 sequences are DFQATT and SNEGSKA (reference sequence). The CDR3 is 14 residues long. V lost 6 bases and J 4 bases, leaving 18 bases between the germline ends. The CDR3: CSARTTRGLTEAFF. The CDR3 DNA reads TGCAGTGCCCGGACGACGCGGGGCCTCACTGAAGCTTTCTTT.